The present T cell receptor (beta chain) was sequenced within a study of radiation and T cells in renal cell carcinoma. CDR3 length equals 13 residues. Trimming cost V 0 bases and J 5 bases, with 8 bases left between them. Germline values: CDR1 SGHTA, CDR2 FQGTGA. Whole-study findings and limits: Without pretreatment biopsies, baseline tumor clonotype presence was undetermined.

This clone was found once. The antigen remains undetermined. The time point: blood 4 weeks post-SBRT, at nephrectomy. Indicated treatment: 15 Gy SBRT to primary tumor, nephrectomy 4 weeks later. Nephrectomy followed 15 Gy stereotactic body radiation by 4 weeks. Data came from immunoSEQ multiplex PCR; TCRdb stores just in-frame clones and leaves some out. Of around 77,000 clones in the sample, 70% to 90% were seen once. This clonotype was obtained from a woman aged 60-75 years with renal cell carcinoma. The material was blood, obtained from a patient whose treatment included radiotherapy and nephrectomy. The chain is built from TRBV7-3 and TRBJ2-7; possible D gene TRBD1, 5 bases. For the CDR3, the DNA is TGTGCCAGCAGCTTAACACAACAGGACGAGCAGTACTTC. Translation gives CASSLTQQDEQYF.